Below are 2 T cell receptor beta chains sequenced from a single sample in a study of CD8+ T cells in alopecia areata. cDNA serving as the sequencing template came from extracted, reverse transcribed RNA. Sequenced by immunoSEQ multiplex PCR; TCRdb stores in-frame clones only, minus some. Of about 150,000 clones in the sample, around three fifths were seen once. Source: CD4+ T cells sorted from blood, taken at week 0. Receptor source: a human donor with alopecia areata.

J is TRBJ1-2 and V is TRBV30; maybe TRBD1 (5 bases). The CDR3 runs to 14 residues. The germline V gene encodes CDR1 GTSNPN and CDR2 SVGIG (reference sequence). The V gene lost 0 bases and the J gene lost 0 bases, with 8 bases spanning the gap. CDR3 DNA: TGTGCCTGGAGTGTGACAGTTGCTAACTATGGCTACACCTTC. This gives the protein CAWSVTVANYGYTF.

This clone turned up a few times. This chain joins TRBV5-1 and TRBJ2-3, with 8 positions matching TRBD2. CDR1 and CDR2 (germline): SGHRS, YFSETQ. V was pared by 4 bases and J by 4 bases, with 14 bases of the junction left unmatched. The CDR3 has 17 amino acids. The CDR3 region is CASSTQPPGLGADTQYF. DNA of the CDR3: TGCGCCAGCAGCACCCAACCCCCGGGACTAGGGGCAGATACGCAGTATTTT.